Reported below is one T cell receptor (beta chain). The record originates from a study of CD8+ T cells in alopecia areata. Researchers picked out CD4+ and CD8+ T cells from PBMCs by sorting. It was cDNA, reverse transcribed from extracted RNA, that served as the sequencing template. Generated by immunoSEQ multiplex PCR, the TCRdb table keeps only in-frame clones and is missing some. The sample comprises about 130,000 clones, about 49% of which are singletons, and roughly a sixth rests with the top ten. Germline assignment: CDR1 SEHNR and CDR2 FQNEAQ (reference sequence). The CDR3 covers 12 residues. V was pared by 3 bases and J by 2 bases, with 2 bases between.

V gene TRBV7-9 combines with J gene TRBJ1-5; D call uncertain. The sequences come from CD8+ T cells sorted from blood, collected at week 0. The origin of this receptor is a human donor with alopecia areata. The CDR3 is CASSFGNQPQHF. Here the CDR3 DNA reads TGTGCCAGCAGCTTTGGCAATCAGCCCCAGCATTTT.